This entry is about one T cell receptor beta chain. Its specificity is unknown. The data stem from a study of naive and memory T cell subsets. General observations from the study: Tuberculin site TCR excess was interpreted as type IV hypersensitivity infiltration.

Ligated cDNA underwent four rounds of PCR with nested alpha and beta constant region primers and SP2. For blood and skin samples, reverse transcription used TCR alpha and beta constant primers. TCRdb analysed the UMI-ligation and nested PCR reads with MiXCR anew, one entry per CDR3 protein. The profile covers approximately 21,000 distinct CDR3 sequences, with about 6.4% appearing a single time and 6.2% taken by the ten largest. Treatment reported: skin biopsy from PPD injection site in Mantoux-positive individual. The library had UMIs added by 3' ligation of an oligonucleotide to TCR cDNA. Tuberculin skin test biopsies were taken where PPD was injected in Mantoux-positive people. Unsorted total RNA, roughly 1 to 1,100 ng, was DNase treated before reverse transcription. Sequences were derived from skin, sampled from a tuberculin skin test site. This sequence originates from an adult in good health.

CDR3 in amino acids: CASSKAPREGRTKNIQYF. CDR3 bases: TGTGCCAGCAGCAAAGCGCCGCGGGAGGGCCGGACCAAAAACATTCAGTACTTC. The chain links TRBV21-1 to TRBJ2-4; the table's D call, TRBD2, was not checked against the DNA. TRBV21-1 is labeled a pseudogene. The CDR3 contains 18 residues.